This TCR beta chain was found in a study of T cell responses to AZD1222 COVID-19 vaccine (dated by TCRdb to about 2021). In terms of the full investigation: AZD1222 recipients whose second dose came at about 4 weeks and those whose second dose came at about 12 weeks were combined into one group, since spike-specific TCR depth and breadth did not differ between the two schedules. A total of approximately 230 trial participants underwent TCR sequencing, of whom about 200 received two doses of AZD1222 and about 26 received two doses of the MenACWY control vaccine. Trial participants were enrolled by age into subgroups of 18-55, 56-69 and 70-plus years, and about 150, 27 and 61 TCR-sequenced participants, respectively, were included in these subgroups.

A word on this clone: No cognate antigen has been identified for it. No quality values exist for individual bases; no much larger clone is one base distant.

This specimen's time point label, per the study, means: baseline before first vaccination. The vaccinee samples were drawn from two UK trials, COV001 and COV002, one of which was a single-blind randomized controlled phase 2/3 trial testing AZD1222 (ChAdOx1 nCoV-19) in healthy adults. For TCRbeta chain sequencing, PBMC samples were collected from trial participants at day 0 and at day 28 after the second dose. Overall study outcomes, separate from this receptor: In the small 56-69-year group, the increase in depth fell short of significance, most likely because of low power. No day 14 peak-response samples were available, so repertoires were characterized only after the peak T cell response. A significant rise in spike-specific TCR breadth and depth was observed after two AZD1222 doses relative to day 0 and relative to MenACWY recipients. Vaccine-associated CD4 TCRs spanned the whole spike protein, with dominant responses in regions 160-218 and 743-854. Participants were mostly white British, with more females than males. The authors suggested clonal diversity may have been underestimated. Epitopes outside the regions mutated in the B.1.351 and B.1.1.7 variants were reportedly recognized by nearly half of the unique spike-specific TCRs. Conclusions about previously exposed vaccinees are limited, since just six AZD1222 recipients were seropositive for SARS-CoV-2 at baseline.

The CDR3 regions of human TCRbeta chains were analyzed by immunosequencing. The paper's processing steps were these. Repertoire TCRs were checked for matches against a reference library of SARS-CoV-2-specific TCRs that had been generated using the MIRA antigen-specificity platform. Breadth was defined as the fraction of unique TCRs that were SARS-CoV-2-associated, and depth was defined as the fraction of total T cells that were SARS-CoV-2-associated. Using the MIRA data, each spike-specific TCR was mapped to the spike region that the TCR reacts to and placed in a CD4 or CD8 class. Log10-transformed breadth and depth values were compared by one-way ANOVA with Sidak's multiple comparisons tests. TCRdb provides this immuneACCESS table in a form limited to in-frame rearrangements. Some clones are lacking; in checked studies, under half of them reflect an unresolved V gene, and why the rest are absent is not known. V and J calls plus clone size are reproduced from that table; the DNA served to infer D and trimming. This sample has some 83,000 clones in its table, and more than 75% of those were observed once. 8.7% of the sample goes to the ten largest clones.

The input for sequencing was peripheral blood, taken on day 0 of AZD1222 vaccination. The clonotype originates from an adult in good health.

The DNA is as follows: TGTGCCAGCAGCGTCACAGGGTCCGGGGCCAACGTCCTGACTTTC. This yields the protein CASSVTGSGANVLTF. The chain couples TRBV9 to TRBJ2-6; the D segment could be TRBD1, given 6 matching bases. CDR1 SGDLS and CDR2 YYNGEE were looked up in the germline V gene. The junction carries 10 bases between V and J, which are trimmed by 2 bases and 4 bases respectively. Counted from cysteine to phenylalanine, this CDR3 has 15 amino acids. Only the CDR3 portion is preserved as DNA: 45 bases, with reading frame beginning at the first base.